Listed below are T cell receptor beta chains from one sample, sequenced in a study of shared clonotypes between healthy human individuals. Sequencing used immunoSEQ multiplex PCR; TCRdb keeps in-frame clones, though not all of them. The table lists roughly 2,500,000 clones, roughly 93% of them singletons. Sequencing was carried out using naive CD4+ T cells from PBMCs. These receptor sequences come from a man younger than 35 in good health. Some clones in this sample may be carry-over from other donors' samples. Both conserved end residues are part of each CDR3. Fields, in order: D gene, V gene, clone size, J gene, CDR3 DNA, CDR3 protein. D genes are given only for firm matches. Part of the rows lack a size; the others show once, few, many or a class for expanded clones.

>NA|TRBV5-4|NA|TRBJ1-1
TGTGCCAGCAGCTTGGAAGGCCACACTGAAGCTTTCTTT
CASSLEGHTEAFF
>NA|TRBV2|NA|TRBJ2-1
TGTGCCAGCAGTCCTAGTTCCTACAATGAGCAGTTCTTC
CASSPSSYNEQFF
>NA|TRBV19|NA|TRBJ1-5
TGTGCCAGTAGGGGTCCCGGAATGGGGCAGCCCCAGCATTTT
CASRGPGMGQPQHF
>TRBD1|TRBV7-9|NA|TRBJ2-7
TGTGCCAGCAGCCGGAGACAGGGGCCCGAAGGGGAACACTACGAGCAGTACTTC
CASSRRQGPEGEHYEQYF
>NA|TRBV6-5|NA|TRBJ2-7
TGTGCCAGCATGCTAACAGGGAGATCCTACGAGCAGTACTTC
CASMLTGRSYEQYF
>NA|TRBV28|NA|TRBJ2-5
TGTGCCAGCAGCCAACCTCAGGGGTCCCAAGAGACCCAGTACTTC
CASSQPQGSQETQYF
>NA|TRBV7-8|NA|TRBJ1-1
TGTGCCAGCAGCTTAGGCCATCAGGACAGTGTAACTGAAGCTTTCTTT
CASSLGHQDSVTEAFF
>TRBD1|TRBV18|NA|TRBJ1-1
TGTGCCAGCTCACCGCCGACGGGACAGGGAGGCACTGAAGCTTTCTTT
CASSPPTGQGGTEAFF
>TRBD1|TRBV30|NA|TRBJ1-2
TGTGCCTGGACCAGGGGGGCAGGGGGTGGCTACACCTTC
CAWTRGAGGGYTF
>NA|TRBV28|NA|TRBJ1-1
TGTGCCAGCAGTTTGTTATTTACTGAAGCTTTCTTT
CASSLLFTEAFF
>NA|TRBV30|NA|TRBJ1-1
TGTGCCTGGAGTCGGCAGCAATCATTTCCTTCCATGAACACTGAAGCTTTCTTT
CAWSRQQSFPSMNTEAFF
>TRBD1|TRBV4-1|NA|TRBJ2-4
TGCGCCAGCAGCCATACGACAGGGTCGGCCAAAAACATTCAGTACTTC
CASSHTTGSAKNIQYF
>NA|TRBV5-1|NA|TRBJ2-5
TGCGCCAGCAGCTTAATGGGACAAACCAGTATCCAAGAGACCCAGTACTTC
CASSLMGQTSIQETQYF
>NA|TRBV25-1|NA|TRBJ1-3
TGTGCCATGCAGTCCTCTGGAAACACCATATATTTT
CAMQSSGNTIYF
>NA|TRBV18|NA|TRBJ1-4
TGTGCCAGCTCGGGTCAAAGGGGGAAACTGTTTTTT
CASSGQRGKLFF
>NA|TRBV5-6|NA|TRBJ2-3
TGTGCCAGCAGCTTGGACTACCCGACAGATACGCAGTATTTT
CASSLDYPTDTQYF
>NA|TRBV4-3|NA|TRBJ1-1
TGCGCCAGCAGCCAAGATCGAACCTCGAACACTGAAGCTTTCTTT
CASSQDRTSNTEAFF
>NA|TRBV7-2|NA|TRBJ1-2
TGTGCCAGCAGCTTAGTGAGGTCAGACTATGGCTACACCTTC
CASSLVRSDYGYTF
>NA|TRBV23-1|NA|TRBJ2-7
TGCGCCAGCAGTCAAGGGGGACTTGGCGAGCAGTACTTC
CASSQGGLGEQYF
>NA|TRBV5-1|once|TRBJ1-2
TGCGCCAGCAGCTTGGGTTCAGGACCTAACTATGGCTACACCTTC
CASSLGSGPNYGYTF
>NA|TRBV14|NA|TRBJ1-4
TGTGCCAGCAGCGAAGTCCCAGGCCCCCCACTGTTTTTT
CASSEVPGPPLFF
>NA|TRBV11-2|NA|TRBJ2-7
TGTGCCAGCAGGGTGGGCCAGGGCATAGACTACGAGCAGTACTTC
CASRVGQGIDYEQYF
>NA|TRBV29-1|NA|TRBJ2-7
TGCAGCGTCGCATATAACGATGCCGGAGGGTCCTTGGCCCCCTACGAGCAGTACTTC
CSVAYNDAGGSLAPYEQYF
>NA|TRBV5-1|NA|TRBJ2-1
TGCGCCAGCAGCTTGCTCCCCGTCTACAATGAGCAGTTCTTC
CASSLLPVYNEQFF
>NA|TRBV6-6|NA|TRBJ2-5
TGTGCCAGCTCAAACCGGGGGACCTACGGACAAGAGACCCAGTACTTC
CASSNRGTYGQETQYF
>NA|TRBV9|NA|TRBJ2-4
TGTGCCAGCAGCCCCAGGTCAGACAGCAAGGGCATTCAGTACTTC
CASSPRSDSKGIQYF
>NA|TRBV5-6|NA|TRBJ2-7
TGTGCCAGCAGCTTGTTTGGGGACACTCCCCTCTACGAGCAGTACTTC
CASSLFGDTPLYEQYF
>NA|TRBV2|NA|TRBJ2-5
TGTGCCAGCAGAAAAATTCAAGAGACCCAGTACTTC
CASRKIQETQYF
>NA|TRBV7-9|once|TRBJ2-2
TGTGCCAGCAGCTCGGTTCGAGCTCAGGGCACCGGGGAGCTGTTTTTT
CASSSVRAQGTGELFF
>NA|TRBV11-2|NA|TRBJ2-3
TGTGCCAGCAGCCGGACGGCGGGCACAGATACGCAGTATTTT
CASSRTAGTDTQYF
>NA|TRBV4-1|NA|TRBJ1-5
TGCGCCAGCAGCCAAGTGTCCTCCCTCAGTACCCAGCATTTT
CASSQVSSLSTQHF
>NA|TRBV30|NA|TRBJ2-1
TGTGCCTTGGGGGGGGGCGCGGGACCCTATGAGCAGTTCTTC
CALGGGAGPYEQFF
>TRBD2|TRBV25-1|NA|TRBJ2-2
TGTGCCAGCAGGAGCGGGGGGAGCGGAGGGGAGCTGTTTTTT
CASRSGGSGGELFF
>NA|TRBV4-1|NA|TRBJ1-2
TGCGCCAGCAGCCAAGAACACATCCCAACCGGTGGCTACACCTTC
CASSQEHIPTGGYTF
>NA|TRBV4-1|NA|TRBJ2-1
TGCGCCAGCAGCCAAGGGGGGCCCGGCTACAATGAGCAGTTCTTC
CASSQGGPGYNEQFF
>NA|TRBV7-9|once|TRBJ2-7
TGTGCCAGCAGCCGGAACGCAGGGGATTCGCGGTACTTC
CASSRNAGDSRYF
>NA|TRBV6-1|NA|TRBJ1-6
TGTGCCAGCGCGTCCCTTAGCTCCTATAATTCACCCCTCCACTTT
CASASLSSYNSPLHF
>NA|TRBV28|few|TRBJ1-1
TGTGCCAGCAGCTGGACGGGAAGGAACACTGAAGCTTTCTTT
CASSWTGRNTEAFF
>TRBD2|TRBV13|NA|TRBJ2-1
TGTGCCAGCAGCTTACTAGCGGGAGTAAACAATGAGCAGTTCTTC
CASSLLAGVNNEQFF
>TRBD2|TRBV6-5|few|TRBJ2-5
TGTGCCAGCAGTTACCTAGCGGGAGGGGAGACCCAGTACTTC
CASSYLAGGETQYF
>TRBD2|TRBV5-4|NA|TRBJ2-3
TGTGCCAGCAGCAAGGGACTAGCGGGAGCTACAGATACGCAGTATTTT
CASSKGLAGATDTQYF
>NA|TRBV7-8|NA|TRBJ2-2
TGTGCCAGCCCCAGGGGTAACACCGGGGAGCTGTTTTTT
CASPRGNTGELFF
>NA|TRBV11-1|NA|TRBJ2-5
TGTGCCAGCAGCTTAGGAGTCCAAGAGACCCAGTACTTC
CASSLGVQETQYF
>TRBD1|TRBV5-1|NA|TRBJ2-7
TGCGCCAGCAGCTTGGGATTAGTTCGACAGGGCGACGAGCAGTACTTC
CASSLGLVRQGDEQYF
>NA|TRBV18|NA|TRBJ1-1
TGTGCCAGCTCACCCAGGCGGGGGCACGATGAAGCTTTCTTT
CASSPRRGHDEAFF
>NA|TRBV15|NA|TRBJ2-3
TGTGCCACCAGCAGAGGACGGGGTCAGCCAGATACGCAGTATTTT
CATSRGRGQPDTQYF
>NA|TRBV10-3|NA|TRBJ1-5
TGTGCCATCAATAGTCTAGCGAATCAGCCCCAGCATTTT
CAINSLANQPQHF
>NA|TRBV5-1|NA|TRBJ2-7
TGCGCCAGCAGCGCGGAGGGTAACTTCCCCTACGAGCAGTACTTC
CASSAEGNFPYEQYF
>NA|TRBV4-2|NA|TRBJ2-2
TGTGCCAGCAGCCAAGGCCGCGCGAACACCGGGGAGCTGTTTTTT
CASSQGRANTGELFF
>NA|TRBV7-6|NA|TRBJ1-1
TGTGCCAGCAGCGCCTTCGATTGGAGCACTGAAGCTTTCTTT
CASSAFDWSTEAFF
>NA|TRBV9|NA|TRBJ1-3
TGTGCCAGCAGAGGGACCACCTCTGGAAACACCATATATTTT
CASRGTTSGNTIYF
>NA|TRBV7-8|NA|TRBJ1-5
TGTGCCAGCAGCTTAGCGTACGTAGACACCCCCGGGCATTTT
CASSLAYVDTPGHF
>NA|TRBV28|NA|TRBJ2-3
TGTGCCAGCAGTCCAATCCTGGATACGCAGTATTTT
CASSPILDTQYF
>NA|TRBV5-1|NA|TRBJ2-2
TGCGCCAGCAGCCCCTCGTGGGGGCAGGACACCGGGGAGCTGTTTTTT
CASSPSWGQDTGELFF
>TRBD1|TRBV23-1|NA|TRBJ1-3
TGCGCCAGCAGTCAACTGGGAAGGACAGGAGGCTCTGGAAACACCATATATTTT
CASSQLGRTGGSGNTIYF
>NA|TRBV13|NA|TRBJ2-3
TGTGCCAGCAGCTCCACACTAGCTGGGGCCACAGATACGCAGTATTTT
CASSSTLAGATDTQYF
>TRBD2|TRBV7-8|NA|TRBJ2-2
TGTGCCAGCAGCTTTATAGCGGGAGGGCCAACCGGGGAGCTGTTTTTT
CASSFIAGGPTGELFF
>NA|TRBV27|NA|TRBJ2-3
TGTGCCAGCATCCCCTTGGGCACAGATACGCAGTATTTT
CASIPLGTDTQYF